This T cell receptor beta chain is from a study of identical twins. Notes on the study in general: Conclusions were based on cross-sectional statistical analysis, without following the same donors.

The authors used template switching to add a universal primer site and gave cDNA unique molecular identifiers. MiXCR, run by TCRdb on the 5' RACE reads, gives a single entry per CDR3 protein. The table has about 730,000 distinct CDR3 sequences, 21% seen once. This clonotype was recorded many times. Its antigen is currently unknown. Trimming cost V 5 bases and J 1 base, with 18 bases left between them. This CDR3 is built from 17 residues. This same sample was also part of a study on T cells expressing NK-cell markers. As that study records: Cells sorted as CD3+CD56+NKG2C+, CD3+CD56+NKG2C- and CD3+CD56-NKG2C+ T cells supplied the TCR beta repertoires.

The sequence derives from a woman between 18 and 30 years old in good health. Material: PBMCs. This sequence joins TRBV12-3 or TRBV12-4 and TRBJ2-1, with a tentative D call TRBD2 (5 bases). The CDR3 protein is CASSLGFERRSYNEQFF. DNA of the CDR3: TGTGCCAGCAGTCTCGGTTTCGAGCGGCGATCCTACAATGAGCAGTTCTTC.